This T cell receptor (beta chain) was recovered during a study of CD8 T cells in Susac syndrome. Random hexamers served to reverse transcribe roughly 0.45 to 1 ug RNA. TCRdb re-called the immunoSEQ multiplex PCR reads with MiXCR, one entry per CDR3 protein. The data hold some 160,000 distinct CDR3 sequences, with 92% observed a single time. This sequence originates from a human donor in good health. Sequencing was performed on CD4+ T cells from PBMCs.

Here the CDR3 reads CASSVGAVGSYEQYF. The CDR3 bases are TGTGCCAGCAGCGTTGGGGCGGTGGGCTCCTACGAGCAGTACTTC. The chain is built from TRBV9 and TRBJ2-7; D is perhaps TRBD1 (5 bases). Germline lookup yields CDR1 SGDLS and CDR2 YYNGEE. Trimming cost V 2 bases and J 0 bases, with 12 bases left between them. The CDR3 sequence is 15 residues long.